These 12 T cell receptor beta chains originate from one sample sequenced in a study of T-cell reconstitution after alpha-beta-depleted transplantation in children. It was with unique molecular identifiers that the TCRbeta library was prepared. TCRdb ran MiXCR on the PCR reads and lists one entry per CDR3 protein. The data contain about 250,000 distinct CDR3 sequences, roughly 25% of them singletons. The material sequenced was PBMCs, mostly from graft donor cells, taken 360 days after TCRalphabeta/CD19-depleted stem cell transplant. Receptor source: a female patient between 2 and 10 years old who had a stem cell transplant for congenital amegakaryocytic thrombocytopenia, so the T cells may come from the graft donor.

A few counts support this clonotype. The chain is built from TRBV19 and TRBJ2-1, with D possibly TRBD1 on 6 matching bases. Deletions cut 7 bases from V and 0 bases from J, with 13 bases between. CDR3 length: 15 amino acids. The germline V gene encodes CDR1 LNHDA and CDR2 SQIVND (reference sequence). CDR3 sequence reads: CASNPLGGSYNEQFF. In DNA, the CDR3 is TGTGCCAGTAACCCACTAGGGGGCTCCTACAATGAGCAGTTCTTC.

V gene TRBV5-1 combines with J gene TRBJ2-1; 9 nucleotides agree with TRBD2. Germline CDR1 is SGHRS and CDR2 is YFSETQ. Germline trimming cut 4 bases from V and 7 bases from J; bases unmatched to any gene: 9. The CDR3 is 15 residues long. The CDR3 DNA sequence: TGCGCCAGCAGCATCCAGCGGGGGGCCAAAAATGAGCAGTTCTTC. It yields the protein CASSIQRGAKNEQFF.

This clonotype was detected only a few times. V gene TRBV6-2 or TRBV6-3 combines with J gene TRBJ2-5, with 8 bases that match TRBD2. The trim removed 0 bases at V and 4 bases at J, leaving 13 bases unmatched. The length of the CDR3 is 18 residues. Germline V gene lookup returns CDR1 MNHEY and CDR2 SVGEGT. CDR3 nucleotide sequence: TGTGCCAGCAGTTACTCGAGAGCGGGAGTATTTGCGTTAGAGACCCAGTACTTC. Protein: CASSYSRAGVFALETQYF.

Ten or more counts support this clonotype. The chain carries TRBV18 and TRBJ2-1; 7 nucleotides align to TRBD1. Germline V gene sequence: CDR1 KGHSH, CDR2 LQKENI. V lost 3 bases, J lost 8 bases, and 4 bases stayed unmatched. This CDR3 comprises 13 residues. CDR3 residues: CASSPRTGDEQFF. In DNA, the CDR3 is TGTGCCAGCTCACCCAGGACAGGCGATGAGCAGTTCTTC.

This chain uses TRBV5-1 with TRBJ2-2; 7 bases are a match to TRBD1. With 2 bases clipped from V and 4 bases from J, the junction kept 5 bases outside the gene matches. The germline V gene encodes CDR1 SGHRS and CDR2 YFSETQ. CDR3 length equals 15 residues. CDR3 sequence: CASSFRTGGTGELFF. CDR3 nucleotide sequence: TGCGCCAGCAGCTTCAGGACAGGCGGCACCGGGGAGCTGTTTTTT.

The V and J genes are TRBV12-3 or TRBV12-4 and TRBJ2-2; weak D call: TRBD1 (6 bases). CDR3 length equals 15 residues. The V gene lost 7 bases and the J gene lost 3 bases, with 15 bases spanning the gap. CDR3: CASTLGALDTGELFF. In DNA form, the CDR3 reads TGTGCCAGCACCCTGGGGGCCCTGGACACCGGGGAGCTGTTTTTT.

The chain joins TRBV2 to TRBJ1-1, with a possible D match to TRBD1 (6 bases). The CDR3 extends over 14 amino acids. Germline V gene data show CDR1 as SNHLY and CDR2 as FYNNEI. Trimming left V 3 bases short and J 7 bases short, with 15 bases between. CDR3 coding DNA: TGTGCCAGCAGTGAGGGGGGGCTCTTAATTGAAGCTTTCTTT. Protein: CASSEGGLLIEAFF.

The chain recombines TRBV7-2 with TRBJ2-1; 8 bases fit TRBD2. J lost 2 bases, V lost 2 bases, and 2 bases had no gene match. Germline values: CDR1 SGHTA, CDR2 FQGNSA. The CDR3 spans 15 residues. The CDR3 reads CASSLRREAYNEQFF. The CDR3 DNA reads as TGTGCCAGCAGCTTAAGGCGGGAGGCCTACAATGAGCAGTTCTTC.

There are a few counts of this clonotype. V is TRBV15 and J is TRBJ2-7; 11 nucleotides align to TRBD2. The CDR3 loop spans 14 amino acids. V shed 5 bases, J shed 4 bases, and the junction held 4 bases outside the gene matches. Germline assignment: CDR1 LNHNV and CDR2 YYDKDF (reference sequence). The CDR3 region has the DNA TGTGCCACCAGCCCCAGACTAGCGGGATACGAGCAGTACTTC. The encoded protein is CATSPRLAGYEQYF.

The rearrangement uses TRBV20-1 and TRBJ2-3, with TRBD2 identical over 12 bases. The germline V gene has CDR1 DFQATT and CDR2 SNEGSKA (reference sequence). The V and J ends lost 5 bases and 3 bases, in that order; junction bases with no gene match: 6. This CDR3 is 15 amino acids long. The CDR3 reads CSASSGGVWTDTQYF. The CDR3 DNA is TGCAGTGCTTCTAGCGGGGGGGTATGGACAGATACGCAGTATTTT.

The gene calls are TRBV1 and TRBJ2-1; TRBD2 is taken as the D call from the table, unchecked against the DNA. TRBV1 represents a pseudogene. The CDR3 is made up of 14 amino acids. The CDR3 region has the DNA TGCACCAGCAGCCTATGTACTAGATTTCTTGAGCAGTTCTTC. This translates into CTSSLCTRFLEQFF.

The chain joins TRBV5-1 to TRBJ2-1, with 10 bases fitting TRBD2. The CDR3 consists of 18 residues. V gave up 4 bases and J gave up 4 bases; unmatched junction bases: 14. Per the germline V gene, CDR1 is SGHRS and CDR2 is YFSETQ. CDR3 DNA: TGCGCCAGCAGCCCCGCATCCCATAGCGGGGGGCCGTACAATGAGCAGTTCTTC. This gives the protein CASSPASHSGGPYNEQFF.